These T cell receptor beta chains were read from a single sample in a study of OX40 agonist ivuxolimab in advanced cancers. Here immunoSEQ multiplex PCR was the method, and the copy in TCRdb shows in-frame clones only, minus some. The table shows 60,000 or so clones, with about 89% occurring only once. The specimen comprised CD4+ or CD8+ T cells sorted from blood, sampled in a trial of the OX40 agonist ivuxolimab. Receptors originate from an adult with an advanced solid tumor such as melanoma, head and neck, liver or kidney cancer. CDR3s include the opening cysteine and the closing phenylalanine or tryptophan. The order of the fields is D gene, V gene, J gene, clone size, CDR3 protein, CDR3 DNA. The D gene is left open where the match is weak. Expanded clones get a size class; other rows say once, few or many, or leave the size out.

>-|TRBV6-1|TRBJ2-7|-
CASSEGVYYEQYF
TGTGCCAGCAGTGAAGGTGTATACTACGAGCAGTACTTC
>TRBD2|TRBV6-5|TRBJ2-7|once
CASSYGRVGDWYF
TGTGCCAGCAGTTATGGGAGGGTTGGGGATTGGTACTTC
>TRBD1|TRBV5-4|TRBJ2-1|-
CATLSPGQGYNEQFF
TGTGCCACACTTAGCCCGGGACAGGGATACAATGAGCAGTTCTTC
>-|TRBV28|TRBJ2-1|-
CASSSFSHEQFF
TGTGCCAGCAGCTCCTTTAGCCATGAGCAGTTCTTC
>-|TRBV6-1|TRBJ2-7|-
CASSKQDSYEQYF
TGTGCCAGCAGTAAGCAGGACTCCTACGAGCAGTACTTC
>-|TRBV7-2|TRBJ2-1|few
CASGYLGGEQFF
TGTGCCAGCGGATACCTGGGAGGCGAGCAGTTCTTC
>TRBD1|TRBV18|TRBJ2-1|-
CASSPSDRANEQFF
TGTGCCAGCTCACCGTCGGACAGGGCAAATGAGCAGTTCTTC
>TRBD2|TRBV5-4|TRBJ2-5|-
CASSGSRGGARETQYF
TGTGCCAGCAGCGGTAGTCGCGGGGGGGCCAGAGAGACCCAGTACTTC
>-|TRBV7-8|TRBJ2-3|-
CASSLGGAEDTQYF
TGTGCCAGCAGCTTAGGGGGGGCGGAAGATACGCAGTATTTT
>TRBD1|TRBV6-1|TRBJ2-7|-
CASIPGGIYEQYF
TGTGCCAGCATCCCAGGGGGCATCTACGAGCAGTACTTC
>-|TRBV5-8|TRBJ2-3|once
CASSLALDVLSTDTQYF
TGTGCCAGCAGCTTGGCTCTAGACGTCCTTAGCACAGATACGCAGTATTTT
>TRBD2|TRBV19|TRBJ2-1|-
CASSKGGLAGGSPYNEQFF
TGTGCCAGTAGTAAGGGGGGACTAGCGGGAGGGAGTCCCTACAATGAGCAGTTCTTC
>-|TRBV6-6|TRBJ1-3|-
CASSPRRNTIYF
TGTGCCAGCAGCCCGCGACGAAACACCATATATTTT
>TRBD2|TRBV9|TRBJ2-1|-
CASSVDGTTYNEQFF
TGTGCCAGCAGCGTAGACGGGACTACCTACAATGAGCAGTTCTTC
>-|TRBV21-1|TRBJ2-4|-
CASSATSGIAKNIQYF
TGTGCCAGCAGCGCGACTAGCGGTATCGCCAAAAACATTCAGTACTTC
>-|TRBV27|TRBJ2-1|-
CASRGGGEQFF
TGTGCCAGCAGAGGTGGGGGTGAGCAGTTCTTC
>TRBD1|TRBV28|TRBJ1-2|-
CASSRGGQGLNYGYTF
TGTGCCAGCAGCCGGGGGGGACAGGGCCTAAACTATGGCTACACCTTC
>-|TRBV19|TRBJ1-5|-
CASSVQVNAQPQHF
TGTGCCAGTAGCGTTCAGGTTAATGCTCAGCCCCAGCATTTT
>-|TRBV28|TRBJ1-1|-
CASTSGSWNTEAFF
TGTGCCAGCACCTCCGGTTCCTGGAACACTGAAGCTTTCTTT
>-|TRBV10-3|TRBJ2-1|-
CAISESRNREQFF
TGTGCCATCAGTGAGTCTAGGAATAGGGAGCAGTTCTTC
>-|TRBV5-1|TRBJ2-7|-
CASSLHYEQYF
TGCGCCAGCAGCTTACACTACGAGCAGTACTTC
>-|TRBV9|TRBJ2-2|-
CASSVAIGANTGELFF
TGTGCCAGCAGCGTAGCCATAGGGGCGAACACCGGGGAGCTGTTTTTT
>-|TRBV10-1|TRBJ2-3|-
CASSSAIPQDTQYF
TGCGCCAGCAGTTCGGCCATCCCCCAGGATACGCAGTATTTT
>-|TRBV4-2|TRBJ2-2|-
CASSSTSANTGELFF
TGTGCCAGCAGCTCGACAAGTGCGAACACCGGGGAGCTGTTTTTT
>-|TRBV6-5|TRBJ1-2|-
CASRNLGLSRDGYTF
TGTGCCAGCAGAAACTTGGGGTTAAGTAGGGATGGCTACACCTTC
>-|TRBV9|TRBJ2-1|-
CASSVGLGVYNEQFF
TGTGCCAGCAGCGTAGGTCTGGGAGTTTACAATGAGCAGTTCTTC
>TRBD1|TRBV28|TRBJ2-5|-
CASSSGQGTETQYF
TGTGCCAGCAGTTCGGGACAGGGGACAGAGACCCAGTACTTC
>-|TRBV25-1|TRBJ1-1|-
CASSVGGAVTAEAFF
TGTGCCAGCAGTGTGGGGGGGGCGGTAACCGCTGAAGCTTTCTTT
>-|TRBV6-1|TRBJ1-2|-
CASSVLPGGNYGYTF
TGTGCCAGCAGTGTCTTACCTGGGGGTAACTATGGCTACACCTTC
>-|TRBV7-2|TRBJ2-7|-
CASSLGGARSYEQYF
TGTGCCAGCAGCTTAGGGGGGGCGAGGTCCTACGAGCAGTACTTC
>-|TRBV4-1|TRBJ1-5|-
CASSNPGGDFSNQPQHF
TGCGCCAGCAGCAACCCCGGGGGGGATTTTAGCAATCAGCCCCAGCATTTT
>TRBD2|TRBV27|TRBJ2-5|-
CANPGTSKETQYF
TGTGCCAACCCAGGGACTAGTAAAGAGACCCAGTACTTC
>TRBD1|TRBV5-4|TRBJ2-1|-
CASIPGTGVNEQFF
TGTGCCAGCATCCCGGGGACAGGGGTCAATGAGCAGTTCTTC